Detailed here is one TCR beta chain. The data derive from a study of identical twins. TCRdb itself ran the 5' RACE reads through MiXCR, one entry per CDR3 protein. Of 250,000 to 300,000 distinct CDR3 sequences in the sample, approximately 8.6% were seen once. There are 15 residues in the CDR3. Germline CDR1 and CDR2: SGHVS and FNYEAQ. Trimming removed 7 bases from V and 5 bases from J; junction bases left unmatched: 8. This sample also belongs to another study, concerning yellow fever vaccine responses in identical twins.

This sequence joins TRBV7-6 and TRBJ2-2; TRBD1 aligns across 9 bases. The receptor was derived from a woman under 30 in good health. Specimen: CD8+ T cells sorted from blood. CDR3 in amino acids: CASTEPGQGTGELFF. For the CDR3, the DNA is TGTGCCAGCACCGAACCGGGACAGGGTACCGGGGAGCTGTTTTTT.